This TCR beta chain was recovered during a study of CD8 T cells in Susac syndrome. It was with random hexamers that 0.5 to 1 ug RNA was reverse transcribed. MiXCR, run by TCRdb on the immunoSEQ multiplex PCR reads, gives a single entry per CDR3 protein. Seen here are approximately 230,000 distinct CDR3 sequences, roughly 95% observed once, and the top ten hold 0.065% to 0.075%. Per the germline V gene, CDR1 is SGHRS and CDR2 is YFSETQ. This CDR3 spans 16 amino acids. Trimming took 3 bases from V and 0 from J; bases not matched to a gene: 3. This chain connects TRBV5-1 to TRBJ2-2, with 9 bases identical to TRBD1. The source of this sequence is a human donor with multiple sclerosis. The sequencing input was CD4+ T cells from PBMCs. The CDR3 loop reads CASSSTGGANTGELFF. The CDR3 bases are TGCGCCAGCAGCTCCACAGGGGGCGCGAACACCGGGGAGCTGTTTTTT.